These T cell receptor beta chains were read from a single sample in a study of blood T cell repertoires in COVID-19. The table came from immunoSEQ multiplex PCR; TCRdb's copy has only in-frame clones and leaves some out. The sample has a few hundred thousand clones, 75% to 90% seen once. Sequencing used PBMCs or T cells enriched from blood (not recorded which). These receptor sequences come from a man aged 18 to 29 who had recovered from COVID-19. The CDR3 runs from the conserved cysteine through the conserved F or W. Fields, in order: V gene, clone size, CDR3 length, D gene, J gene, CDR3 protein, CDR3 DNA. D genes are given only for firm matches. Some rows mark clone size as missing; the rest say once, few, many or name a class of expanded clone.

V gene: TRBV9; clone size: once; CDR3 length: 14; D gene: NA; J gene: TRBJ1-6; CDR3 protein: CASSVAGPNSPLHF; CDR3 DNA: TGTGCCAGCAGCGTAGCTGGGCCGAATTCACCCCTCCACTTT
V gene: TRBV28; clone size: NA; CDR3 length: 16; D gene: NA; J gene: TRBJ2-7; CDR3 protein: CASSLQGTASGYEQYF; CDR3 DNA: TGTGCCAGCTCACTTCAGGGTACGGCTAGTGGCTACGAGCAGTACTTC
V gene: TRBV7-2; clone size: once; CDR3 length: 14; D gene: TRBD1; J gene: TRBJ2-1; CDR3 protein: CASSLGTGVNEQFF; CDR3 DNA: TGTGCCAGCAGCTTAGGGACAGGGGTAAATGAGCAGTTCTTC
V gene: TRBV11-2; clone size: once; CDR3 length: 13; D gene: NA; J gene: TRBJ2-1; CDR3 protein: CASSLVGEDEQFF; CDR3 DNA: TGTGCCAGCAGCTTAGTAGGAGAGGATGAGCAGTTCTTC
V gene: TRBV5-6; clone size: NA; CDR3 length: 14; D gene: NA; J gene: TRBJ1-5; CDR3 protein: CASSLPDRDQPQHF; CDR3 DNA: TGTGCCAGCAGCTTACCGGACAGAGATCAGCCCCAGCATTTT
V gene: TRBV7-3; clone size: once; CDR3 length: 14; D gene: NA; J gene: TRBJ2-3; CDR3 protein: CASSLGNRGDTQYF; CDR3 DNA: TGTGCCAGCAGCCTAGGGAATAGGGGGGATACGCAGTATTTT
V gene: TRBV10-3; clone size: NA; CDR3 length: 15; D gene: NA; J gene: TRBJ2-1; CDR3 protein: CAISESKGRGNEQFF; CDR3 DNA: TGTGCCATCAGTGAGTCGAAGGGGAGGGGGAATGAGCAGTTCTTC
V gene: TRBV7-9; clone size: NA; CDR3 length: 14; D gene: NA; J gene: TRBJ2-2; CDR3 protein: CASSFSGNTGELFF; CDR3 DNA: TGTGCCAGCAGTTTTAGCGGAAACACCGGGGAGCTGTTTTTT
V gene: TRBV27; clone size: NA; CDR3 length: 15; D gene: NA; J gene: TRBJ1-6; CDR3 protein: CASSLPTGLNSPLHF; CDR3 DNA: TGTGCCAGCAGTCTACCCACAGGGCTTAATTCACCCCTCCACTTT
V gene: TRBV19; clone size: NA; CDR3 length: 15; D gene: NA; J gene: TRBJ1-2; CDR3 protein: CASSSPTSSIYGYTF; CDR3 DNA: TGTGCCAGTAGTTCCCCGACAAGTAGTATCTATGGCTACACCTTC
V gene: TRBV30; clone size: few; CDR3 length: 13; D gene: NA; J gene: TRBJ1-1; CDR3 protein: CAWGRNSNTEAFF; CDR3 DNA: TGTGCCTGGGGGCGTAACAGTAACACTGAAGCTTTCTTT
V gene: TRBV21-1; clone size: NA; CDR3 length: 14; D gene: NA; J gene: TRBJ2-3; CDR3 protein: CASSVRAGANTQYF; CDR3 DNA: TGTGCCAGCAGCGTCCGGGCGGGGGCGAATACGCAGTATTTT
V gene: TRBV28; clone size: once; CDR3 length: 19; D gene: TRBD2; J gene: TRBJ2-7; CDR3 protein: CASSLWASGRASVRHEQYF; CDR3 DNA: TGTGCCAGCAGTTTATGGGCTAGCGGGAGGGCCTCGGTTCGGCACGAGCAGTACTTC
V gene: TRBV28; clone size: NA; CDR3 length: 13; D gene: TRBD1; J gene: TRBJ1-2; CDR3 protein: CATILDRVGGYTF; CDR3 DNA: TGTGCCACCATTCTGGACAGGGTAGGCGGCTACACCTTC